This T cell receptor (beta chain) emerged from a study of post-analysis software for immune sequencing data. Whole-study results and caveats: Five or six TRBV segments were more frequent in patients than controls; TRBV5-6, TRBV5-1 and TRBV20-1 belonged to this group.

The CDR3 extends over 13 amino acids. Trimming took 6 bases from V and 5 from J; bases not matched to a gene: 8. Germline CDR1 reads DFQATT; CDR2 reads SNEGSKA (reference sequence). In this sample, this clonotype turned up once. No antigen is known for it. TCR beta cDNA libraries included unique molecular identifiers. TCRdb analysed the PCR reads with MiXCR anew, one entry per CDR3 protein. The sample contains roughly 200,000 distinct CDR3 sequences, 29% of which appear only once. This sequence originates from a girl aged 2-17 years with multiple sclerosis. The specimen was blood. The chain is built from TRBV20-1 and TRBJ2-5, with 8 nucleotides matching TRBD2. The CDR3 protein is CSAGLAREETQYF. CDR3 in DNA: TGCAGTGCAGGACTAGCCCGGGAGGAGACCCAGTACTTC.